These 29 T cell receptor beta chains came from one sample sequenced in a study of blood T cell repertoires in COVID-19. Assay used: immunoSEQ multiplex PCR; TCRdb lists only in-frame clones, some missing. Of over 85,000 clones in the sample, approximately 90% were seen once. The sample taken for sequencing was peripheral blood. These receptors originate from a human donor with COVID-19, enrolled during active disease. The donor label of this sample is uncertain.

DNA for the CDR3: TGTGCCAGCAGCCTCCACGGGGGTGTCTCCTACGAGCAGTACTTC. Its translation is CASSLHGGVSYEQYF. The chain couples TRBV7-3 to TRBJ2-7; D possibly corresponds to TRBD2 (6 bases). Trimming removed 5 bases at V and 0 bases at J, with 14 bases between. The CDR3 contains 15 residues. Germline V gives CDR1 SGHTA, CDR2 FQGTGA. The variable domain in full, completed from reference TRBV7-3 and TRBJ2-7, reads GAGVSQTPSNKVTEKGKYVELRCDPISGHTALYWYRQSLGQGPEFLIYFQGTGAADDSGLPNDRFFAVRPEGSVSTLKIQRTERGDSAVYLCASSLHGGVSYEQYFGPGTRLTVT.

The chain combines TRBV5-1 with TRBJ1-2; 7 bases match TRBD1. The CDR3 is 13 residues long. CDR1 is SGHRS and CDR2 is YFSETQ in the germline V gene. J gave up 7 bases and V 2 bases, and 5 bases lay outside the gene matches. CDR3 DNA: TGCGCCAGCAGCTTAGAGGGGGCAGGTGGCTACACCTTC. Residues: CASSLEGAGGYTF.

This clone is a singleton in its sample. The chain combines TRBV9 with TRBJ1-2, with D perhaps matching TRBD1 (5 bases). Trimming shortened V by 0 bases and J by 2 bases, and 11 bases separated the two germline ends. Germline values: CDR1 SGDLS, CDR2 YYNGEE. The CDR3 is 15 residues long. CDR3 nucleotides: TGTGCCAGCAGCGTAGTCGACAGTTTGAACTATGGCTACACCTTC. Translation gives CASSVVDSLNYGYTF.

This clone has only one observation. The genes are TRBV9 and TRBJ1-2, with 8 bases that match TRBD1. This CDR3 region has 15 residues. Germline CDR1 SGDLS, CDR2 YYNGEE. J lost 4 bases, V lost 2 bases, and 7 bases had no gene match. The CDR3 region has the DNA TGTGCCAGCAGCGTCAGCCAGGACAGGGCCTATGGCTACACCTTC. Amino acids: CASSVSQDRAYGYTF.

This chain joins TRBV12-1 and TRBJ2-7; whether TRBD1, the table's D call, matches the DNA was not checked. TRBV12-1 has pseudogene status. This CDR3 region has 15 residues. The CDR3 bases are TGTGCCAGCAGCTCGGCAGGACAGGGGTCCTACGAGCAGTACTTC. Translating it yields CASSSAGQGSYEQYF.

To note about this clone: Different DNA sequences within this sample yield the same CDR3. The J gene is TRBJ1-5, the V gene TRBV12-3 or TRBV12-4; 7 bases align to TRBD1. V lost 1 base, J lost 6 bases, and 0 bases stayed unmatched. The CDR3 runs 13 residues. CDR3 in amino acids: CASSLGQGQPQHF. CDR3 nucleotides: TGTGCCAGCAGTTTAGGACAGGGTCAGCCCCAGCATTTT.

This clone turned up a few times. This chain uses TRBV6-2 or TRBV6-3 with TRBJ1-2; D gene unclear. Trimming removed 2 bases at V and 4 bases at J, with 17 bases between. CDR1 is MNHEY and CDR2 is SVGEGT in the germline V gene. The CDR3 is made up of 16 amino acids. DNA of the CDR3: TGTGCCAGCAGTTACCCCATCGGCATGGGCCCCTATGGCTACACCTTC. It is translated as CASSYPIGMGPYGYTF.

This clone was recorded only once. The chain joins TRBV10-2 to TRBJ1-3; 10 bases fit TRBD1. The CDR3 extends over 16 amino acids. The germline V gene encodes CDR1 WSHSY and CDR2 SAAADI. J gave up 4 bases and V 6 bases, and 9 bases lay outside the gene matches. This CDR3 is CASSSTGGLGGNTIYF. CDR3 bases: TGCGCCAGCAGCTCGACAGGGGGCTTGGGAGGAAACACCATATATTTT.

The gene calls are TRBV3-1 (or the pseudogene TRBV3-2) and TRBJ2-7, with 8 nucleotides matching TRBD1. V dropped 3 bases and J dropped 0; count of bases not matched to a gene: 4. This CDR3 has 15 amino acids. The V gene's germline CDR1 is LGHDT and CDR2 YNNKEL (reference sequence). The DNA of the CDR3 is TGTGCCAGCAGCCAGACACAGGGGGTCTCCTACGAGCAGTACTTC. Translation gives CASSQTQGVSYEQYF.

This clone has ten or more counts. The rearrangement links TRBV27 to TRBJ2-1; D not certain. The CDR3 is 12 amino acids. V was pared by 11 bases and J by 7 bases, with 15 bases between. The germline gives CDR1 MNHEY, CDR2 SMNVEV (reference sequence). The CDR3 protein is CAAGLNLNEQFF. CDR3 coding DNA: TGTGCCGCCGGGTTAAATCTAAATGAGCAGTTCTTC.

V usage is TRBV27 and J usage is TRBJ1-1; a possible D gene is TRBD1 (5 bases). The CDR3 covers 13 residues. V was pared by 3 bases and J by 1 base, with 6 bases between. Germline values: CDR1 MNHEY, CDR2 SMNVEV (reference sequence). CDR3 DNA: TGTGCCAGCAGTTTGACAGAGAACACTGAAGCTTTCTTT. Amino acid sequence: CASSLTENTEAFF.

The J gene is TRBJ1-1, the V gene TRBV9; D remains unclear. The ends were cut back, 8 bases at V and 2 bases at J, with 16 bases in the middle. The CDR3 runs to 14 residues. Germline loops: CDR1 SGDLS, CDR2 YYNGEE. CDR3 region: CASSLEDSNTEAFF. The CDR3 DNA is TGTGCCAGTTCACTCGAAGATTCTAACACTGAAGCTTTCTTT. The variable domain in full, with the rest retrieved from reference TRBV9 and TRBJ1-1, is DSGVTQTPKHLITATGQRVTLRCSPRSGDLSVYWYQQSLDQGLQFLIQYYNGEERAKGNILERFSAQQFPDLHSELNLSSLELGDSALYFCASSLEDSNTEAFFGQGTRLTVV.

The chain recombines TRBV20-1 with TRBJ1-6; 7 bases map to TRBD1. The V gene end was trimmed by 3 bases and the J gene end by 0 bases; junction bases not matched to a gene: 14. This CDR3 is 19 amino acids long. Germline CDR1 is DFQATT and CDR2 is SNEGSKA (reference sequence). This chain's CDR3 is CSASKGQKGRGSYNSPLHF. The DNA for the CDR3 is TGCAGTGCTAGTAAGGGACAGAAGGGTCGCGGCTCCTATAATTCACCCCTCCACTTT.

This sequence joins TRBV7-9 and TRBJ2-7, with 7 positions matching TRBD1. The trim removed 3 bases at V and 1 base at J, leaving 3 bases unmatched. CDR1 is SEHNR, CDR2 FQNEAQ, per germline (reference sequence). This CDR3 is 14 amino acids long. The DNA of the CDR3 is TGTGCCAGCAGCTTTAGGGGGCAGTCCTACGAGCAGTACTTC. Translating gives CASSFRGQSYEQYF.

This chain uses TRBV18 with TRBJ1-4; D may be TRBD1 (5 bases). V was shortened by 2 bases and J by 0 bases, with 19 bases between the two germline ends. This CDR3 has 19 amino acids. The V gene's germline CDR1 is KGHSH and CDR2 LQKENI. The CDR3 DNA sequence: TGTGCCAGCTCACCAGGACGGATCCAGGGCTTTGCAACTAATGAAAAACTGTTTTTT. Its protein product is CASSPGRIQGFATNEKLFF.

The chain combines TRBV5-1 with TRBJ1-2; a weak D match, TRBD1 (6 bases). This CDR3 contains 14 residues. Germline CDR1 reads SGHRS; CDR2 reads YFSETQ. Deletions cut 1 base from V and 4 bases from J, with 11 bases between. The CDR3 sequence: CASSLLDSVYGYTF. The CDR3 nucleotides are TGCGCCAGCAGCTTGTTGGACAGCGTCTATGGCTACACCTTC.

This chain links TRBV19 with TRBJ1-5; no clear D gene. Germline CDR1 is LNHDA and CDR2 is SQIVND (reference sequence). The CDR3 is 14 residues long. V dropped 1 base and J dropped 4 bases, with 8 bases sitting between them. CDR3 residues: CASSIVRTNQPQHF. The CDR3 DNA sequence: TGTGCCAGTAGTATAGTTCGGACTAATCAGCCCCAGCATTTT.

The CDR3 nucleotides read TGTGCCAGCACTACCGGGACATACTATGGCTACACCTTC. Protein product: CASTTGTYYGYTF. V and J are TRBV12-3 or TRBV12-4 and TRBJ1-2, with D possibly being TRBD1 (6 bases). This CDR3 has 13 amino acids. Deletions cut 7 bases from V and 3 bases from J, with 12 bases between.

The rearrangement joins TRBV28 to TRBJ1-1; D uncertain. Trimming cost V 7 bases and J 11 bases, with 17 bases left between them. CDR1 and CDR2 from the germline V gene are MDHEN and SYDVKM. The CDR3 consists of 12 residues. Written as DNA, the CDR3 is TGTGCCAGCAACAGCCCCCTAACTGGGGCTTTCTTT. It yields the protein CASNSPLTGAFF.

V usage is TRBV14 and J usage is TRBJ1-2; D remains unclear. CDR1 and CDR2 (germline): SGHDN, FVKESK. The CDR3 sequence is 13 residues long. The V gene lost 2 bases and the J gene lost 2 bases, with 6 bases spanning the gap. This chain's CDR3 is CASSQSQNYGYTF. The CDR3 DNA sequence: TGTGCCAGCAGCCAATCTCAGAACTATGGCTACACCTTC.

This clone was observed once. The chain combines TRBV7-2 with TRBJ1-5, with TRBD1 identical over 7 bases. The CDR3 has 15 amino acids. J lost 4 bases, V lost 0 bases, and 3 bases had no gene match. CDR1 SGHTA and CDR2 FQGNSA come from the germline V gene. In DNA form, the CDR3 reads TGTGCCAGCAGCTTAGCGGGGACAGATAATCAGCCCCAGCATTTT. Amino acids: CASSLAGTDNQPQHF.

The CDR3 DNA reads TGCGCCAGCAGCTTGGGTATGGGCAGGGATGGCTACACCTTC. Translated, it gives CASSLGMGRDGYTF. The chain links TRBV5-1 to TRBJ1-2; a possible D gene is TRBD1 (5 bases). Trimming cost V 0 bases and J 6 bases, with 12 bases left between them. CDR1 SGHRS and CDR2 YFSETQ come from the germline V gene. The CDR3 is 14 residues long. The full variable domain, in which reference TRBV5-1 and TRBJ1-2 provide the parts outside the CDR3, is KAGVTQTPRYLIKTRGQQVTLSCSPISGHRSVSWYQQTPGQGLQFLFEYFSETQRNKGNFPGRFSGRQFSNSRSEMNVSTLELGDSALYLCASSLGMGRDGYTFGSGTRLTVV.

CDR3 sequence (DNA): TGTGCCAGCAGCTCTTTAGGGGGTACGGGCTATGGCTACACCTTC. Protein sequence: CASSSLGGTGYGYTF. V and J are TRBV7-9 and TRBJ1-2; tentative D call: TRBD1 (6 bases). The germline V and J ends were trimmed by 4 bases and 4 bases, with 16 bases remaining between them. This CDR3 has 15 amino acids. CDR1 is SEHNR, CDR2 FQNEAQ, per germline (reference sequence). Combining the CDR3 with reference TRBV7-9 and TRBJ1-2 gives the whole variable domain DTGVSQNPRHKITKRGQNVTFRCDPISEHNRLYWYRQTLGQGPEFLTYFQNEAQLEKSRLLSDRFSAERPKGSFSTLEIQRTEQGDSAMYLCASSSLGGTGYGYTFGSGTRLTVV.

The genes are TRBV19 and TRBJ2-7; 7 bases are a match to TRBD1. V lost 7 bases and J lost 5; bases outside the gene matches: 5. Germline-derived CDR1 and CDR2 are LNHDA and SQIVND (reference sequence). The CDR3 spans 12 residues. CDR3 sequence reads: CASIDRDHEQYF. The CDR3 bases are TGTGCCAGTATTGACAGGGACCACGAGCAGTACTTC.

CDR3 in amino acids: CASSLPGERGGDYGYTF. The DNA for the CDR3 is TGTGCCAGTAGTCTCCCTGGAGAACGGGGAGGGGACTATGGCTACACCTTC. The chain recombines TRBV19 with TRBJ1-2; TRBD1 is a possible D gene (5 bases). CDR3 size: 17 residues. Germline lookup yields CDR1 LNHDA and CDR2 SQIVND (reference sequence). V lost 5 bases, J lost 3 bases, and 22 bases lay in between.

The chain combines TRBV19 with TRBJ1-1; D unclear. Trimming shortened V by 0 bases and J by 4 bases, and 9 bases separated the two germline ends. The CDR3 loop spans 14 amino acids. Germline loops: CDR1 LNHDA, CDR2 SQIVND (reference sequence). The CDR3, as DNA: TGTGCCAGTAGTATAGAGGGCGGGTTCACTGAAGCTTTCTTT. Its protein is CASSIEGGFTEAFF.

The CDR3 nucleotides are TGTGCCAGCAGTAGGGACAGGGGCACAGATACGCAGTATTTT. This gives the protein CASSRDRGTDTQYF. The chain carries TRBV6-5 and TRBJ2-3; 9 bases align to TRBD1. V lost 5 bases to trimming and J lost 1 base; unmatched junction nucleotides: 1. Germline V gene data show CDR1 as MNHEY and CDR2 as SVGAGI. CDR3 length: 14 amino acids.

J is TRBJ2-1 and V is TRBV19; 12 bases are a match to TRBD2. V shed 10 bases and J 8 bases; nucleotides not matched to a gene: 6. The CDR3 consists of 13 residues. CDR1 LNHDA and CDR2 SQIVND come from the germline V gene (reference sequence). The CDR3 is CATRLAGEDEQFF. The CDR3, as DNA: TGTGCCACCAGACTAGCGGGAGAAGATGAGCAGTTCTTC.

J is TRBJ2-6 and V is TRBV7-8; a weak D match, TRBD2 (5 bases). The length of the CDR3 is 16 residues. Deletions cut 4 bases from V and 4 bases from J, with 14 bases between. Germline V gene data show CDR1 as SGHVS and CDR2 as FQNEAQ. CDR3 nucleotides: TGTGCCAGCAGCTCTCTCTGGGGAGCGGGGGCCAACGTCCTGACTTTC. The encoded protein is CASSSLWGAGANVLTF.